These T cell receptor beta chains were read from a single sample in a study of T cells after yellow fever vaccination. From the 5' RACE reads, TCRdb called clonotypes with MiXCR, one entry per CDR3 protein. The sample has about 58,000 distinct CDR3 sequences, around 6.5% seen once. The source was CD8+ T cells sorted from PBMCs, collected on the day of the first yellow fever vaccination. Receptor source: a man aged 18-30 years who received the YFV17D yellow fever vaccine. CDR3s include the opening cysteine and the closing phenylalanine or tryptophan. The D gene is left open where the match is weak. Some rows have no size entry. The others give once, few or many, or a class for an expanded clone.

v_gene,abundance,j_gene,d_gene,CDR3nt,CDR3aa
TRBV6-4,few,TRBJ1-5,.,TGTGCCAGCAGTGACTTACAGTTCTATAGCAATCAGCCCCAGCATTTT,CASSDLQFYSNQPQHF
TRBV12-3/TRBV12-4,.,TRBJ2-1,TRBD2,TGTGCCAGCAGCTTTGGGGGGGGAAGGGGCAATGAGCAGTTCTTC,CASSFGGGRGNEQFF
TRBV12-3/TRBV12-4,many,TRBJ2-5,.,TGTGCCAGCAGTTCGTTAGAGACCCAGTACTTC,CASSSLETQYF
TRBV20-1,many,TRBJ2-3,TRBD1,TGCAGTGCCGTTACCGACAGGGTCCATTTTTTT,CSAVTDRVHFF
TRBV19,many,TRBJ2-1,.,TGTGCCAGTAGTATAACCCCCGCAGGGACCAATGAGCAGTTCTTC,CASSITPAGTNEQFF
TRBV6-1,.,TRBJ2-2,TRBD2,TGTTATAGCGGGGGGGCCCACACCGGGGAGCTGTTTTTT,CYSGGAHTGELFF
TRBV5-6,many,TRBJ2-7,TRBD1,TGTGCCAGCAGCTTCGGACAGGGATCCTACGAGCAGTACTTC,CASSFGQGSYEQYF
TRBV6-2/TRBV6-3,.,TRBJ1-1,.,TGTGCCAGCAGTTTTTCGGGGGGAGAAGCTTTCTTT,CASSFSGGEAFF
TRBV10-3,many,TRBJ2-7,TRBD1,TGTGCCATAAGACAGGGAAGCTACGAGCAGTACTTC,CAIRQGSYEQYF
TRBV5-1,few,TRBJ2-1,.,TGCGCCAGCAGCCACCCGGGACCGCTGACCAATGAGCAGTTCTTC,CASSHPGPLTNEQFF
TRBV11-1,.,TRBJ2-6,TRBD1,TGTGCCAGCAGCTTAGCGCGCAGGGGGCCCCTCTCTGGGGCCAACGTCCTGACTTTC,CASSLARRGPLSGANVLTF
TRBV27,few,TRBJ1-4,.,TGTGCCAGCACTACCTCCCTGGGTGGTGAAAAACTGTTTTTT,CASTTSLGGEKLFF
TRBV5-1,few,TRBJ2-1,TRBD1,TGCGCCAGCAGCTTAGGGACAGGGGCTGAGCAGTTCTTC,CASSLGTGAEQFF
TRBV9,many,TRBJ1-3,TRBD1,TGTGCCAGCAGCGTAGAGGGGGCTAATGGAAACACCATATATTTT,CASSVEGANGNTIYF
TRBV30,.,TRBJ2-2,.,TGTGCCTGGAGTCTGTATCTTAGGGGGGAGCTGTTTTTT,CAWSLYLRGELFF
TRBV11-1,few,TRBJ1-2,TRBD1,TGTGCCAGCAGCTCAGGACAGGCCACACTCCAACACCCCTATGGCTACACCTTC,CASSSGQATLQHPYGYTF
TRBV6-2/TRBV6-3,few,TRBJ2-5,.,TGTGCCAGCAGTTTAAGCGCTACCCAAGAGACCCAGTACTTC,CASSLSATQETQYF
TRBV7-2,many,TRBJ2-7,.,TGTGCCAGCAGCTTATCCAGGGGTTTCCACGAGCAGTACTTC,CASSLSRGFHEQYF
TRBV12-3/TRBV12-4,many,TRBJ2-3,TRBD2,TGTGCCAGCAGTTCGCGTAGGATAGCGGGGGTAACTAGCACAGATACGCAGTATTTT,CASSSRRIAGVTSTDTQYF
TRBV20-1,many,TRBJ1-5,.,TGCAGTGCTACCATGTGGGAGGGTGCTCAGCCCCAGCATTTT,CSATMWEGAQPQHF
TRBV3-1,few,TRBJ2-6,.,TGTGCCAGCAGCCAAGGGTTGGCGGGAGGGGCCAACGTCCTGACTTTC,CASSQGLAGGANVLTF
TRBV19,many,TRBJ1-5,.,TGTGCCAGCTGTCAGACAGGCTATAGCAATCAGCCCCAGCATTTT,CASCQTGYSNQPQHF
TRBV7-3,few,TRBJ2-6,TRBD2,TGTGCCAGCAGCTTAAGCGGGGGCTCTGGGGCCAACGTCCTGACTTTC,CASSLSGGSGANVLTF
TRBV27,.,TRBJ2-7,.,TGTGCCAGCAGTCCCGACGGGGGGCGGTACGAGCAGTACTTC,CASSPDGGRYEQYF
TRBV29-1,many,TRBJ1-1,.,TGCAGCGTTGATCTGACCGCCTCTGCTCATCTTGAAGCTTTCTTT,CSVDLTASAHLEAFF
TRBV4-2,many,TRBJ1-1,.,TGTGCCAGCAGCCAAGAAGCAACAGGGAACACTGAAGCTTTCTTT,CASSQEATGNTEAFF
TRBV25-1,few,TRBJ2-1,.,TGTGCCAGCAGTGAGAAGTGGGCATCAAATGAGCAGTTCTTC,CASSEKWASNEQFF
TRBV7-2,many,TRBJ2-3,.,TGTGCCAGCAGCCCGGCCGGGGCGGGGAGCCTCACAGATACGCAGTATTTT,CASSPAGAGSLTDTQYF
TRBV3-1,few,TRBJ1-1,.,TGTGCCAGCAGCCAAGTTCAAGGGTACACTGAAGCTTTCTTT,CASSQVQGYTEAFF
TRBV4-1,few,TRBJ2-2,.,TGCGCCAGCAGCCAAACGACCCTTTTTTCCAGTCAGACCACCGGGGAGCTGTTTTTT,CASSQTTLFSSQTTGELFF
TRBV20-1,.,TRBJ2-1,TRBD2,TGCAGTGCACAGTCCGGGGGGAGCTCCTACAATGAGCAGTTCTTC,CSAQSGGSSYNEQFF
TRBV19,.,TRBJ1-1,.,TGTGCCAGTAGTATGGGGGGCACTGAAGCTTTCTTT,CASSMGGTEAFF
TRBV12-3/TRBV12-4,few,TRBJ2-1,.,TGTGCCAGCAGCTGGGGGTGGGTGGGCAATGAGCAGTTCTTC,CASSWGWVGNEQFF
TRBV12-3/TRBV12-4,.,TRBJ1-1,.,TGTGCCAGCAGTCGCGCCCAACGGGATCGCACTGAAGCTTTCTTT,CASSRAQRDRTEAFF
TRBV12-3/TRBV12-4,.,TRBJ1-1,TRBD1,TGTGCCAGCAGGCAGGGGGCTGAAGCTTTCTTT,CASRQGAEAFF
TRBV9,.,TRBJ1-1,.,TGTGCCAGCAACAAAGGGGGGAGCACTGAAGCTTTCTTT,CASNKGGSTEAFF
TRBV5-1,medium-sized,TRBJ1-2,TRBD1,TGCGCCAGCAGCTTGGGCTGGACAGGGGTTAACTATGGCTACACCTTC,CASSLGWTGVNYGYTF
TRBV6-5,.,TRBJ2-3,.,TGTGCCAGCAGTTATAGTGCGAGGGGAGCAGATACGCAGTATTTT,CASSYSARGADTQYF
TRBV23-1,.,TRBJ1-1,.,TGCGCCAGCACCGGGGCTTTCTTT,CASTGAFF
TRBV12-3/TRBV12-4,many,TRBJ1-2,.,TGTGCCAGCAGTTTAGCCGGGACAAACTATGGCTACACCTTC,CASSLAGTNYGYTF
TRBV27,many,TRBJ2-3,TRBD1,TGTGCCAGCAGTTTCAGGGGGACAGATACGCAGTATTTT,CASSFRGTDTQYF
TRBV20-1,many,TRBJ2-7,.,TGCAGTGCCAGACCACGGCTGGGGTCTCTCGAGCAGTACTTC,CSARPRLGSLEQYF
TRBV4-3,few,TRBJ2-5,.,TGCGCCAGCAGCCAAGAAACCCTCGGGGGCACCCAGTACTTC,CASSQETLGGTQYF
TRBV4-3,.,TRBJ1-6,.,TGCGCCAGCAGCCAACGGGACCCTATCTCCTATAATTCACCCCTCCACTTT,CASSQRDPISYNSPLHF